These 24 T cell receptor beta chains came from one sample sequenced in a study of blood T cell repertoires in COVID-19. The repertoire was sequenced with immunoSEQ multiplex PCR; TCRdb's copy has only in-frame clones and lacks some. The sample has 470,000 or so clones, roughly nine tenths seen once. The specimen sequenced was PBMCs or T cells enriched from blood (not recorded which). These receptors were taken from a woman between 18 and 30 years old with acute COVID-19.

This CDR3 reads CASSLTRGTEAFF. CDR3 sequence (DNA): TGTGCCAGCAGCCTAACCAGGGGCACTGAAGCTTTCTTT. The chain recombines TRBV7-9 with TRBJ1-1; tentatively, D is TRBD1 (6 bases). Trimming pared 5 bases from V and 4 bases from J, leaving 11 bases between. Germline-derived CDR1 and CDR2 are SEHNR and FQNEAQ (reference sequence). The CDR3 length is 13 residues.

This sequence joins TRBV6-2 or TRBV6-3 and TRBJ2-2; TRBD2 matches at 16 bases. V dropped 2 bases and J dropped 0; count of bases not matched to a gene: 3. Germline V gene lookup returns CDR1 MNHEY and CDR2 SVGEGT. The CDR3 consists of 19 residues. The CDR3 DNA reads TGTGCCAGCAGTTACGGGACTAGCGGGGGGGCCGCGAACACCGGGGAGCTGTTTTTT. This encodes CASSYGTSGGAANTGELFF.

The CDR3 DNA reads TGCGCCAGCAGCAACCAGAAGGAGGAAATTTTTGAAAAACTGTTTTTT. It encodes CASSNQKEEIFEKLFF. The chain uses TRBV10-2 and TRBJ1-4; no reliable D call. Germline V gene sequence: CDR1 WSHSY, CDR2 SAAADI. Trimming cost V 6 bases and J 7 bases, with 21 bases left between them. The CDR3 sequence is 16 residues long.

The chain couples TRBV27 to TRBJ2-7; no clear D gene. Germline V gene data show CDR1 as MNHEY and CDR2 as SMNVEV (reference sequence). Trimming took off 5 bases at V and 0 bases at J, with 8 bases between the two ends. This CDR3 is built from 13 residues. DNA of the CDR3: TGTGCCAGCAGTCTATTCTACTCCTACGAGCAGTACTTC. Translation gives CASSLFYSYEQYF.

The chain couples TRBV28 to TRBJ2-7; TRBD2 matches at 10 bases. Germline trimming cut 5 bases from V and 5 bases from J; bases unmatched to any gene: 9. CDR1 and CDR2 from the germline V gene are MDHEN and SYDVKM. This CDR3 spans 15 amino acids. For the CDR3, the DNA is TGTGCCAGCAGTCCCCGGCTAGCGGGAGCTGACGAGCAGTACTTC. Amino acids: CASSPRLAGADEQYF.

The chain couples TRBV2 to TRBJ2-2, with a tentative D call TRBD1 (5 bases). This CDR3 has 15 amino acids. V lost 7 bases to trimming and J lost 4 bases, with 16 bases between them. Per germline, CDR1 SNHLY and CDR2 FYNNEI. CDR3 region: CASKNQGGATGELFF. The CDR3, as DNA: TGTGCCAGCAAGAACCAGGGTGGGGCCACCGGGGAGCTGTTTTTT.

V and J are TRBV19 and TRBJ1-5; weak D call: TRBD1 (6 bases). This CDR3 spans 15 amino acids. Germline assignment: CDR1 LNHDA and CDR2 SQIVND (reference sequence). V gave up 3 bases and J gave up 4 bases, with 13 bases separating them. The DNA for the CDR3 is TGTGCCAGTAGTATTATGGGACAAGTAAATCAGCCCCAGCATTTT. Translating gives CASSIMGQVNQPQHF.

V and J are TRBV18 and TRBJ2-3, with 12 bases matching TRBD2. V lost 1 base, J lost 2 bases, and 7 bases stayed unmatched. The CDR3 extends over 18 amino acids. CDR1 and CDR2 from the germline V gene are KGHSH and LQKENI. CDR3 in DNA: TGTGCCAGCTCACCACGCCTAGCGGGGGGGCACAACACAGATACGCAGTATTTT. Translated, it gives CASSPRLAGGHNTDTQYF.

This clone was recorded only once. The genes are TRBV28 and TRBJ2-3; TRBD1 matches at 8 bases. CDR3 length: 13 amino acids. Trimming removed 7 bases from V and 4 bases from J; junction bases left unmatched: 4. CDR1 and CDR2 from the germline V gene are MDHEN and SYDVKM. The CDR3 sequence is CASTRTGSDTQYF. The CDR3 coding sequence is TGTGCCAGCACCCGGACAGGGTCAGATACGCAGTATTTT.

The V call is TRBV4-1, the J call TRBJ2-1; 14 bases agree with TRBD2. The CDR3 is 17 amino acids. J was trimmed by 12 bases and V by 2 bases; bases with no gene match: 12. CDR1 and CDR2 (germline): MGHRA, YSYEKL. The CDR3 protein is CASSQYSGTSGGGGQFF. Here the CDR3 DNA reads TGCGCCAGCAGCCAATACTCCGGGACTAGCGGGGGAGGGGGGCAGTTCTTC.

The DNA of the CDR3 is TGTGCCGGTCAAGGGGGTTCGGATGAGCAGTTCTTC. Translation: CAGQGGSDEQFF. This chain joins TRBV2 and TRBJ2-1; weak D call: TRBD1 (6 bases). Trimming cost V 11 bases and J 8 bases, with 16 bases left between them. The CDR3 contains 12 residues. Germline CDR1 is SNHLY and CDR2 is FYNNEI.

The chain recombines TRBV12-3 or TRBV12-4 with TRBJ1-4, with D unresolved. V lost 1 base, J lost 8 bases, and 5 bases lay in between. The CDR3 has 12 amino acids. CDR3 amino acids: CASSLVREKLFF. As DNA, the CDR3 is TGTGCCAGCAGTTTAGTGCGCGAAAAACTGTTTTTT.

The V gene is TRBV27, the J gene TRBJ1-6; possible D gene TRBD1, 5 bases. In germline, CDR1 is MNHEY, CDR2 SMNVEV (reference sequence). The CDR3 length is 14 residues. V was pared by 4 bases and J by 10 bases, with 14 bases between. The CDR3 sequence is CASSSQEFESPLHF. For the CDR3, the DNA is TGTGCCAGCAGTTCACAGGAATTTGAATCACCCCTCCACTTT.

The genes are TRBV19 and TRBJ1-5; D gene uncertain. The CDR3 consists of 14 residues. From germline, CDR1 is LNHDA and CDR2 SQIVND (reference sequence). With 6 bases removed from V and 2 bases from J, the gap between germline ends came to 11 bases. The CDR3 spells CASREERGNQPQHF. DNA of the CDR3: TGTGCCAGTAGGGAGGAGAGGGGCAATCAGCCCCAGCATTTT.

The J gene is TRBJ1-5, the V gene TRBV12-3 or TRBV12-4, with a possible D match to TRBD1 (5 bases). CDR3 length: 13 residues. The ends were cut back, 5 bases at V and 6 bases at J, with 11 bases in the middle. CDR3 region: CASSRGGVQPQHF. In DNA, the CDR3 is TGTGCCAGCAGTCGTGGAGGGGTTCAGCCCCAGCATTTT.

The chain recombines TRBV6-5 with TRBJ1-5; 7 bases are shared with TRBD1. In germline, CDR1 is MNHEY, CDR2 SVGAGI. The CDR3 totals 15 residues. The V gene end was trimmed by 6 bases and the J gene end by 6 bases; junction bases not matched to a gene: 11. CDR3 bases: TGTGCCAGCAGCAGAGACAGGGCCCGGGGTCAGCCCCAGCATTTT. It yields the protein CASSRDRARGQPQHF.

The chain joins TRBV11-3 to TRBJ2-2, with a tentative D call TRBD1 (6 bases). CDR1 and CDR2 from the germline V gene are SGHNT and YENEEA. The CDR3 has 14 amino acids. Trimming stripped 4 bases from V and 7 bases from J, with 13 bases between. The CDR3 loop reads CASSSTGTGGELFF. CDR3 DNA: TGTGCCAGCAGCTCCACAGGGACCGGCGGGGAGCTGTTTTTT.

Regarding this clone: Within the sample, other DNA sequences also encode this same CDR3. This chain joins TRBV18 and TRBJ2-1, with 7 bases aligning to TRBD1. The germline CDR1 and CDR2 sequences are KGHSH and LQKENI. With 6 bases clipped from V and 7 bases from J, the junction kept 6 bases outside the gene matches. CDR3 length: 13 amino acids. For the CDR3, the DNA is TGTGCCAGCTCGCCGGGACAGCTTAATGAGCAGTTCTTC. As protein: CASSPGQLNEQFF.

This CDR3 reads CASSDDGFSYNEQFF. CDR3 DNA sequence: TGTGCCAGCAGTGACGACGGGTTCTCCTACAATGAGCAGTTCTTC. The rearrangement links TRBV9 to TRBJ2-1; D remains unclear. CDR1 SGDLS and CDR2 YYNGEE come from the germline V gene. The CDR3 runs 15 residues. V was cut by 5 bases and J by 0 bases, with 12 bases left in between.

This chain links TRBV2 with TRBJ2-7, with a possible D match to TRBD1 (5 bases). V was pared by 4 bases and J by 11 bases, with 21 bases between. The germline gives CDR1 SNHLY, CDR2 FYNNEI. This CDR3 comprises 14 residues. For the CDR3, the DNA is TGTGCCAGCAGTGTTAATTTTCTGAAGGACACTAAGTACTTC. As protein: CASSVNFLKDTKYF.

The chain couples TRBV9 to TRBJ2-3; 10 bases map to TRBD1. The CDR3 length is 13 residues. CDR1 and CDR2 (germline): SGDLS, YYNGEE. The V and J ends lost 9 bases and 2 bases, in that order; junction bases with no gene match: 3. CDR3: CANGTGATDTQYF. CDR3 nucleotide sequence: TGTGCCAACGGGACAGGGGCCACAGATACGCAGTATTTT.

The chain is built from TRBV9 and TRBJ1-1, with 8 bases that match TRBD1. Germline lookup yields CDR1 SGDLS and CDR2 YYNGEE. After removal of 4 bases from V and 2 bases from J, the junction contained 7 bases not matched to a gene. This CDR3 is built from 15 residues. This CDR3 is CASSLRTGINTEAFF. In DNA, the CDR3 is TGTGCCAGCAGCCTCAGGACAGGGATAAACACTGAAGCTTTCTTT.

This sequence joins TRBV7-2 and TRBJ2-7; 9 bases line up with TRBD1. CDR3 size: 17 residues. Trimming cost V 5 bases and J 0 bases; bases outside gene matches: 11. Germline loops: CDR1 SGHTA, CDR2 FQGNSA. The CDR3 DNA reads TGTGCCAGCAGCCGTTTAGGAGGGACAGGGTACTCCTACGAGCAGTACTTC. Translating it yields CASSRLGGTGYSYEQYF.

The V and J genes are TRBV20-1 and TRBJ1-4; 7 bases fit TRBD1. The CDR3 consists of 14 residues. V was clipped by 3 bases and J by 3 bases; unmatched bases: 4. Germline assignment: CDR1 DFQATT and CDR2 SNEGSKA (reference sequence). The CDR3 loop reads CSASPTGSNEKLFF. The CDR3 DNA reads as TGCAGTGCTAGTCCGACAGGGTCTAATGAAAAACTGTTTTTT.